Shown below are 25 T cell receptor beta chains from a single sample sequenced in a study of cytomegalovirus exposure and HLA in healthy donors. 60 Vbeta and 13 Jbeta primers were used in PCR. The method was immunoSEQ multiplex PCR; TCRdb's version includes in-frame clones alone and lacks a portion of them. Of 65,000 to 95,000 clones in the sample, around 85% were seen once. Sequencing used PBMCs. The source of these receptors is a human donor in good health.

The chain combines TRBV7-2 with TRBJ2-7; TRBD2 might be the D (5 bases). From germline, CDR1 is SGHTA and CDR2 FQGNSA. The CDR3 contains 13 residues. V lost 5 bases and J 4 bases, leaving 12 bases between the germline ends. Here the CDR3 reads CASSLEVSYEQYF. The CDR3 DNA is TGTGCCAGCAGCCTGGAGGTTAGTTACGAGCAGTACTTC.

The chain uses TRBV7-2 and TRBJ2-5; a possible D gene is TRBD1 (6 bases). The CDR3 runs to 14 residues. Germline V gene sequence: CDR1 SGHTA, CDR2 FQGNSA. The V end was cut by 6 bases, the J end by 5 bases, with 16 bases between. CDR3 loop: CASSSNRGKETQYF. The CDR3 DNA follows: TGTGCCAGCAGTTCGAATAGGGGGAAGGAGACCCAGTACTTC.

This clone turned up a few times. V and J are TRBV7-9 and TRBJ1-4, with unresolved D. Trimming pared 3 bases from V and 3 bases from J, leaving 23 bases between. The CDR3 spans 19 residues. CDR1 and CDR2 (germline): SEHNR, FQNEAQ (reference sequence). CDR3 sequence (DNA): TGTGCCAGCAGCTTGGGGAGGTGGCCGGGGAATCGTGCTAATGAAAAACTGTTTTTT. Encoded protein: CASSLGRWPGNRANEKLFF.

This chain connects TRBV9 to TRBJ2-3; D unclear. V shed 0 bases and J shed 2 bases, with 7 bases lying between them. Germline V gene sequence: CDR1 SGDLS, CDR2 YYNGEE. The CDR3 runs 14 residues. This chain's CDR3 is CASSVVSSTDTQYF. DNA for the CDR3: TGTGCCAGCAGCGTAGTGTCGTCCACAGATACGCAGTATTTT. Filled out from reference TRBV9 and TRBJ2-3, the complete variable domain reads DSGVTQTPKHLITATGQRVTLRCSPRSGDLSVYWYQQSLDQGLQFLIQYYNGEERAKGNILERFSAQQFPDLHSELNLSSLELGDSALYFCASSVVSSTDTQYFGPGTRLTVL.

The chain has TRBV27 and TRBJ2-1; D may be TRBD1 (5 bases). Germline loops: CDR1 MNHEY, CDR2 SMNVEV (reference sequence). This CDR3 region has 12 residues. V lost 4 bases and J 6 bases, leaving 7 bases between the germline ends. This chain's CDR3 is CASSSQGNEQFF. CDR3 DNA sequence: TGTGCCAGCAGTTCCCAGGGCAATGAGCAGTTCTTC.

The sample holds a few counts of this clone. This chain links TRBV5-1 with TRBJ2-7, with a tentative D call TRBD1 (5 bases). The germline CDR1 and CDR2 sequences are SGHRS and YFSETQ. The CDR3 has 12 residues. The V and J ends lost 3 bases and 4 bases respectively, with 8 bases between them. The CDR3 loop is CASSSAGYEQYF. The DNA for the CDR3 is TGCGCCAGCAGCTCTGCAGGGTACGAGCAGTACTTC.

V usage is TRBV29-1 and J usage is TRBJ2-7; tentatively, D is TRBD1 (6 bases). The V end lost 7 bases, the J end lost 2 bases, and 18 bases lay between the germline ends. This CDR3 is built from 14 residues. Germline CDR1 SQVTM, CDR2 ANQGSEA. CDR3 nucleotide sequence: TGCAGCGCCCGCCTCCGGGACAAAGCCTACGAGCAGTACTTC. It codes for CSARLRDKAYEQYF.

The chain recombines TRBV19 with TRBJ1-1; TRBD1 matches 8 bases. CDR1 is LNHDA and CDR2 is SQIVND in the germline V gene (reference sequence). CDR3 length: 18 residues. The junction had 16 bases not matched to a gene; V was cut back by 6 bases and J by 1 base. As DNA, the CDR3 is TGTGCCAGTAGAGATTGGACAGGGAAGATTTCTAGGAACACTGAAGCTTTCTTT. The encoded protein is CASRDWTGKISRNTEAFF.

V usage is TRBV6-5 and J usage is TRBJ2-3; the match to TRBD2 covers 8 bases. This CDR3 spans 13 amino acids. Per germline, CDR1 MNHEY and CDR2 SVGAGI. J gave up 9 bases and V 6 bases, and 8 bases lay outside the gene matches. The CDR3 protein is CASSERGPTTQYF. The CDR3 DNA reads as TGTGCCAGCAGCGAGCGGGGGCCCACCACGCAGTATTTT.

The chain is built from TRBV18 and TRBJ1-4, with a tentative D call TRBD1 (6 bases). The CDR3 is 13 amino acids. V shed 5 bases and J shed 8 bases, with 12 bases lying between them. The germline V gene has CDR1 KGHSH and CDR2 LQKENI. CDR3 coding DNA: TGTGCCAGCTCAGCAGGGGAAGGGGAAAAACTGTTTTTT. It is translated as CASSAGEGEKLFF. The variable domain in full, completed from reference TRBV18 and TRBJ1-4, reads NAGVMQNPRHLVRRRGQEARLRCSPMKGHSHVYWYRQLPEEGLKFMVYLQKENIIDESGMPKERFSAEFPKEGPSILRIQQVVRGDSAAYFCASSAGEGEKLFFGSGTQLSVL.

The chain links TRBV6-6 to TRBJ2-5; D not resolved. Germline assignment: CDR1 MNHNY and CDR2 SVGAGI (reference sequence). V lost 6 bases and J 5 bases, leaving 7 bases between the germline ends. The CDR3 length is 11 residues. CDR3 sequence reads: CASSLRETQYF. The CDR3 coding sequence is TGTGCCAGCAGCCTCCGGGAGACCCAGTACTTC.

This clone was seen more than once but under ten times. This chain uses TRBV5-1 with TRBJ1-1, with a possible D match to TRBD1 (5 bases). Germline V gives CDR1 SGHRS, CDR2 YFSETQ. The CDR3 runs to 15 residues. Trimming took 3 bases from V and 0 from J, leaving 12 bases between them. The CDR3 loop reads CASSWGRELNTEAFF. The CDR3 DNA sequence: TGCGCCAGCAGCTGGGGCAGGGAATTGAACACTGAAGCTTTCTTT.

This chain uses TRBV5-6 with TRBJ1-4, with 9 bases that match TRBD1. The V and J ends lost 0 bases and 8 bases, in that order; junction bases with no gene match: 2. The V gene's germline CDR1 is SGHDT and CDR2 YYEEEE. CDR3 size: 14 residues. CDR3: CASSLGQGGEKLFF. DNA of the CDR3: TGTGCCAGCAGCTTGGGACAGGGGGGCGAAAAACTGTTTTTT.

The CDR3 reads CASSPRYLARGPGGSYNEQFF. The CDR3 bases are TGTGCCAGCAGCCCTAGATATCTGGCAAGAGGGCCGGGGGGATCCTACAATGAGCAGTTCTTC. The chain employs TRBV14 and TRBJ2-1, with TRBD2 matching over 7 bases. The V and J ends lost 4 bases and 1 base, in that order; junction bases with no gene match: 22. CDR1 is SGHDN, CDR2 FVKESK, per germline. This CDR3 is built from 21 residues.

The CDR3 nucleotides read TGTGCCAGTAGCCCCCGATGGGCAGCCGACTACAACCTTAACTATGGCTACACCTTC. This encodes CASSPRWAADYNLNYGYTF. The V call is TRBV19, the J call TRBJ1-2; D not resolved. CDR1 and CDR2 from the germline V gene are LNHDA and SQIVND (reference sequence). V dropped 6 bases and J dropped 1 base, with 27 bases sitting between them. The CDR3 runs 19 residues.

The chain uses TRBV4-3 and TRBJ2-3; 7 nucleotides align to TRBD2. Germline CDR1 is LGHNA and CDR2 is YSLEER. The V and J ends lost 4 bases and 5 bases, in that order; junction bases with no gene match: 15. This CDR3 spans 17 amino acids. The CDR3 sequence is CASSLVWGTTEGDTQYF. CDR3 nucleotide sequence: TGCGCCAGCAGCCTTGTATGGGGGACTACCGAGGGAGATACGCAGTATTTT.

The CDR3 sequence is CASSSQKNTEAFF. CDR3 coding DNA: TGTGCCAGCAGCTCTCAGAAGAACACTGAAGCTTTCTTT. The chain is built from TRBV7-9 and TRBJ1-1; D gene unclear. CDR3 length: 13 residues. V dropped 4 bases and J dropped 1 base, with 7 bases sitting between them. The germline CDR1 and CDR2 sequences are SEHNR and FQNEAQ (reference sequence).

This clone was counted a few times. The chain carries TRBV4-1 and TRBJ1-1; D not resolved. CDR1 is MGHRA, CDR2 YSYEKL, per germline. The CDR3 runs 14 residues. Trimming took 1 base from V and 1 from J, leaving 7 bases between them. The CDR3 reads CASSQVSGNTEAFF. The CDR3 nucleotides read TGCGCCAGCAGCCAAGTTTCCGGGAACACTGAAGCTTTCTTT.

V and J are TRBV29-1 and TRBJ1-2, with a weak D call TRBD1 (5 bases). Germline V lookup: CDR1 SQVTM, CDR2 ANQGSEA. Trimming cost V 8 bases and J 7 bases, with 20 bases left between them. The CDR3 consists of 13 residues. The CDR3 bases are TGCAGCTGTAGTGGAGAGCAGGGTGGTGGCTACACCTTC. Its protein is CSCSGEQGGGYTF. The whole variable domain, filled in from reference TRBV29-1 and TRBJ1-2, reads SAVISQKPSRDICQRGTSLTIQCQVDSQVTMMFWYRQQPGQSLTLIATANQGSEATYESGFVIDKFPISRPNLTFSTLTVSNMSPEDSSIYLCSCSGEQGGGYTFGSGTRLTVV.

The rearrangement links TRBV4-3 to TRBJ1-4; 9 bases map to TRBD1. This CDR3 contains 15 residues. CDR1 is LGHNA and CDR2 is YSLEER in the germline V gene. J lost 8 bases, V lost 1 base, and 5 bases had no gene match. CDR3 nucleotides: TGCGCCAGCAGCCAAGGGGGACAGGGAAGGGAAAAACTGTTTTTT. Encoded protein: CASSQGGQGREKLFF.

This chain joins TRBV15 and TRBJ2-1, with TRBD2 matching over 10 bases. The V segment lost 0 bases and the J segment 5 bases; nucleotides outside the gene matches: 13. Germline CDR1 reads LNHNV; CDR2 reads YYDKDF (reference sequence). CDR3 length: 19 residues. CDR3 DNA: TGTGCCACCAGCAGAGAATGGGTAGCGGGGGGATCCGGGCACAATGAGCAGTTCTTC. Encoded protein: CATSREWVAGGSGHNEQFF.

The chain joins TRBV11-2 to TRBJ2-2; D unclear. The length of the CDR3 is 14 residues. V shed 7 bases and J shed 2 bases, with 11 bases lying between them. CDR1 and CDR2 (germline): SGHAT, FQNNGV. CDR3: CASIQNSNTGELFF. The CDR3 DNA reads TGTGCCAGCATCCAAAATAGCAACACCGGGGAGCTGTTTTTT.

This clone is a singleton in its sample. CDR3 region: CASSFRDSLYF. The CDR3 coding sequence is TGTGCCAGCAGTTTCCGGGACAGCTTGTACTTC. V and J are TRBV6-5 and TRBJ2-7; TRBD1 matches 7 bases. The germline gives CDR1 MNHEY, CDR2 SVGAGI. V was clipped by 4 bases and J by 12 bases; unmatched bases: 6. This CDR3 is 11 amino acids long.

CDR3 residues: CASSPSGGNTEAFF. CDR3 DNA: TGTGCCAGCAGTCCCAGCGGGGGGAACACTGAAGCTTTCTTT. This chain uses TRBV11-2 with TRBJ1-1, with D possibly matching TRBD1 (5 bases). The germline V and J ends were trimmed by 6 bases and 1 base, with 12 bases remaining between them. The CDR3 consists of 14 residues. Germline CDR1 and CDR2: SGHAT and FQNNGV.

The chain links TRBV10-3 to TRBJ1-3, with D hard to call. Germline CDR1 ENHRY, CDR2 SYGVKD. CDR3 length: 13 amino acids. The germline V and J ends were trimmed by 8 bases and 0 bases, with 8 bases remaining between them. CDR3 in amino acids: CAIRGISGNTIYF. Written as DNA, the CDR3 is TGTGCCATCCGGGGTATCTCTGGAAACACCATATATTTT.